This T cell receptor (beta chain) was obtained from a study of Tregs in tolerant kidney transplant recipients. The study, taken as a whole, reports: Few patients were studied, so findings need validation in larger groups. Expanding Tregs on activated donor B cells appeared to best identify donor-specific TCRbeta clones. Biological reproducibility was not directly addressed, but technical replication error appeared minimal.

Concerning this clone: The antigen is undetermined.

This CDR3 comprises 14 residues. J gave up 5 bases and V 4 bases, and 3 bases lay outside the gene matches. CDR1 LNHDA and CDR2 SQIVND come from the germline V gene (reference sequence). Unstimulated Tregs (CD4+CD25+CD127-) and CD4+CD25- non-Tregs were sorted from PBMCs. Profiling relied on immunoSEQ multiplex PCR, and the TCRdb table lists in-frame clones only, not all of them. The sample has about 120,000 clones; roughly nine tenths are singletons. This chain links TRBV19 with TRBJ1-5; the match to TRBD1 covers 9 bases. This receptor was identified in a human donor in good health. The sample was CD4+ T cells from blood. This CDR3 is CASSRQGGDQPQHF. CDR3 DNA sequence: TGTGCCAGTAGTAGACAGGGGGGCGATCAGCCCCAGCATTTT.